This T cell receptor beta chain comes out of a study of blood T cell repertoires in COVID-19. V was trimmed by 4 bases and J by 6 bases, leaving 10 bases between them. The length of the CDR3 is 13 residues. Per the germline V gene, CDR1 is SGHVS and CDR2 is FQNEAQ. Repertoires were generated with immunoSEQ multiplex PCR, while TCRdb's copy carries only in-frame clones and drops some. The sample holds about 150,000 clones; 85% to 90% are singletons and the top ten take about 5.7%. The source material was peripheral blood. The sequence was obtained from an elderly man with acute or convalescent COVID-19. J is TRBJ1-5 and V is TRBV7-8; D gene uncertain. In DNA form, the CDR3 reads TGTGCCAGCAGCTCCGGGGTTGGTCAGCCCCAGCATTTT. Translating gives CASSSGVGQPQHF.